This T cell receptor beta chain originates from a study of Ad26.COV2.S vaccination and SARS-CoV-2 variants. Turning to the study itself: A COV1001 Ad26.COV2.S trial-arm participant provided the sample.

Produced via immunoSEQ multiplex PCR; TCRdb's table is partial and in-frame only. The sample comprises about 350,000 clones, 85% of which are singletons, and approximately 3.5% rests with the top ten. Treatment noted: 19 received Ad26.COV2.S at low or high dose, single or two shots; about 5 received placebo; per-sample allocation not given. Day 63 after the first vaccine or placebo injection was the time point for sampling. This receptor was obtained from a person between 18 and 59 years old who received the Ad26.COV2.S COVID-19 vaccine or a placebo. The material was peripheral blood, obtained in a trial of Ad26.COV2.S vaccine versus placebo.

In DNA form, the CDR3 reads TGTGCCAGTAGTATTGAGCGGACCTCGACCCAGTACTTC. Its protein is CASSIERTSTQYF. The chain combines TRBV19 with TRBJ2-5; perhaps TRBD2 as D (5 bases). Germline V gene sequence: CDR1 LNHDA, CDR2 SQIVND (reference sequence). V was cut by 3 bases and J by 7 bases, with 12 bases left in between. This CDR3 spans 13 amino acids.